This record concerns one T cell receptor beta chain sequence. Its matching antigen is unknown. Germline loops: CDR1 MDHEN, CDR2 SYDVKM. The CDR3 is 12 residues long. The data are from a study of cytomegalovirus exposure and HLA in healthy donors. Points from the study as a whole: Across donors, presence/absence analyses took sequencing depth to be roughly uniform. Several V segments, TRBV6-2 and TRBV6-3 among them, could not be told apart and were dropped. Immune exposure data for these donors was limited to CMV serostatus.

It was with 60 Vbeta and 13 Jbeta primers that the PCR ran. Only in-frame clones appear in the TCRdb table, and some are missing; sequencing was by immunoSEQ multiplex PCR. The sample records more than 200,000 clones, over 60% being singletons. V gene TRBV28 combines with J gene TRBJ1-5, with D hard to call. The receptor comes from a male donor in good health and CMV-seronegative. Specimen: PBMCs. CDR3 DNA sequence: TGTGTGTGCGGGGATAGCAATCAGCCCCAGCATTTT. Residues: CVCGDSNQPQHF.